This T cell receptor (beta chain) stems from a study of read filtering for tumor transcriptome and immune sequencing. Looking at the study overall: Revised staging placed eight or nine patients in R-ISS I, over 15 in II, more than 5 in III. Whole-transcriptome libraries were prepared after DNase treatment.

In this sample, this clonotype turned up many times. From about 0.4 ug of RNA, a library with molecular barcoded alpha/delta and beta/gamma adaptors was made. Via MiXCR, TCRdb re-called the reads, giving one row per CDR3 protein. Of around 50,000 distinct CDR3 sequences in the sample, 20% to 25% were seen once. Bone marrow was sampled from every patient at the time of active disease. Germline V gene sequence: CDR1 SGDLS, CDR2 YYNGEE. The CDR3 consists of 14 residues. V was clipped by 3 bases and J by 0 bases, with 9 bases between them. Material: a population of CD138-negative cells sorted from bone marrow. The receptor's source is a donor at least 40 years old with multiple myeloma. This chain joins TRBV9 and TRBJ1-1; tentative D call: TRBD1 (5 bases). This CDR3 is CASSGDGLNTEAFF. In nucleotides, the CDR3 is TGTGCCAGCAGCGGGGACGGATTGAACACTGAAGCTTTCTTT.